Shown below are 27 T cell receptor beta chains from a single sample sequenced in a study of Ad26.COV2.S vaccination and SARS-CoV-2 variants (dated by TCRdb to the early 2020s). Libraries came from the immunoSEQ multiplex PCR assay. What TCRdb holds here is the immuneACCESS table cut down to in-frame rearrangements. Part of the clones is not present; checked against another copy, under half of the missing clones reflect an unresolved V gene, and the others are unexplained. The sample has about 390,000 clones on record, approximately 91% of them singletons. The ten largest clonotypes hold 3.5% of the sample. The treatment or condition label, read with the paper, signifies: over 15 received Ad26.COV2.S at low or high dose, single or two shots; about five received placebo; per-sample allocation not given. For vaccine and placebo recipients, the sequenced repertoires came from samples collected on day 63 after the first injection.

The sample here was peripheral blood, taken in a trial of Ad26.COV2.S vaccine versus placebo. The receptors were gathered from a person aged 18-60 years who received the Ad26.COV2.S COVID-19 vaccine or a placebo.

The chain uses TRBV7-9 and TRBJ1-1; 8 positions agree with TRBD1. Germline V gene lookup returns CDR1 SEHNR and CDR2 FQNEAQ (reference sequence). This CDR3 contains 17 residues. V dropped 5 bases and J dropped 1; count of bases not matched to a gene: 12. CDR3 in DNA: TGTGCCAGCAGCATTGCCCCCCGGACAGGGAAGAACACTGAAGCTTTCTTT. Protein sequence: CASSIAPRTGKNTEAFF.

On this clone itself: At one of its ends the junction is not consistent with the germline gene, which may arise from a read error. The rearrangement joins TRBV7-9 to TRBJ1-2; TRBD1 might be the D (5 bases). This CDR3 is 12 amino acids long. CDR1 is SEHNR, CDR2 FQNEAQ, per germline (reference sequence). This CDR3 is CAILGEGYSYTF. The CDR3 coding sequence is TGTGCCATTCTAGGGGAGGGCTATAGCTACACCTTC.

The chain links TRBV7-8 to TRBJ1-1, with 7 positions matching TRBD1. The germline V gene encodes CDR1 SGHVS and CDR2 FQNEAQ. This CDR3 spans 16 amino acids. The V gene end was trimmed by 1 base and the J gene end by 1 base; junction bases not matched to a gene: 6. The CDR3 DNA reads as TGTGCCAGCAGCTTAGGCCAGGGACAGTCGAACACTGAAGCTTTCTTT. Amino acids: CASSLGQGQSNTEAFF. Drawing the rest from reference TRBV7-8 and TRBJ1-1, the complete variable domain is GAGVSQSPRYKVAKRGQDVALRCDPISGHVSLFWYQQALGQGPEFLTYFQNEAQLDKSGLPSDRFFAERPEGSVSTLKIQRTQQEDSAVYLCASSLGQGQSNTEAFFGQGTRLTVV.

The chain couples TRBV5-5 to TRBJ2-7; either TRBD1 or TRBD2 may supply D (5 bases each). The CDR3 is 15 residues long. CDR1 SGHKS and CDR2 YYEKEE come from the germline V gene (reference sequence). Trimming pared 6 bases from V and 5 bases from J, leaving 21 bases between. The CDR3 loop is CASNRGGSGGDEQYF. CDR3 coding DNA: TGTGCCAGCAACCGGGGCGGATCGGGTGGCGACGAGCAGTACTTC.

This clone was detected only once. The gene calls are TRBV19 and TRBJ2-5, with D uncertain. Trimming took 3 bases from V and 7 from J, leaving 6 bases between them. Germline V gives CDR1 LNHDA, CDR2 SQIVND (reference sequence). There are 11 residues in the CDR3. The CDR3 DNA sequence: TGTGCCAGTAGTATGCTGGGGACCCAGTACTTC. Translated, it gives CASSMLGTQYF.

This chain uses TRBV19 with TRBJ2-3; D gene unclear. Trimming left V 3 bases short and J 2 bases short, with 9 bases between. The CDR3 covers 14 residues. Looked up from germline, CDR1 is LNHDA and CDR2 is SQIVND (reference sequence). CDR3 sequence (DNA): TGTGCCAGTAGTATTCGACGGTCCACAGATACGCAGTATTTT. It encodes CASSIRRSTDTQYF.

CDR3 in DNA: TGTGCCAGCAGCCGGGCCTACGAGCAGTACTTC. Protein: CASSRAYEQYF. This rearrangement joins TRBV5-6 to TRBJ2-7; D is uncertain. Per germline, CDR1 SGHDT and CDR2 YYEEEE. CDR3 length: 11 residues. Trimming shortened V by 4 bases and J by 2 bases, and 4 bases separated the two germline ends. Supplemented by reference TRBV5-6 and TRBJ2-7, the full variable domain reads DAGVTQSPTHLIKTRGQQVTLRCSPKSGHDTVSWYQQALGQGPQFIFQYYEEEERQRGNFPDRFSGHQFPNYSSELNVNALLLGDSALYLCASSRAYEQYFGPGTRLTVT.

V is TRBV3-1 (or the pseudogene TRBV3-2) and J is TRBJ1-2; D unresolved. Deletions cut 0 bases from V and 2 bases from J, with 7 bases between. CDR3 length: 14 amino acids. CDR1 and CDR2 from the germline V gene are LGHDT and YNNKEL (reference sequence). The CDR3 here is CASSQEMVNYGYTF. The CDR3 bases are TGTGCCAGCAGCCAAGAAATGGTGAACTATGGCTACACCTTC.

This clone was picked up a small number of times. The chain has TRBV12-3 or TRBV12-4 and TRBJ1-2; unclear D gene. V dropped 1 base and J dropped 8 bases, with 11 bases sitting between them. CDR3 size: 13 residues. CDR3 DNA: TGTGCCAGCAGTTTAGGGGGATTTCCCGGCTACACCTTC. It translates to CASSLGGFPGYTF.

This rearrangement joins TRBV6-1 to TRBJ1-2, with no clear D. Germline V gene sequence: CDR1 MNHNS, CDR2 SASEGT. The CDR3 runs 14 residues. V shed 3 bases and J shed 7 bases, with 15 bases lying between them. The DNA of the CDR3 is TGTGCCAGCAGTGAGAACCCCGTCTCCGTTGGCTACACCTTC. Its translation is CASSENPVSVGYTF.

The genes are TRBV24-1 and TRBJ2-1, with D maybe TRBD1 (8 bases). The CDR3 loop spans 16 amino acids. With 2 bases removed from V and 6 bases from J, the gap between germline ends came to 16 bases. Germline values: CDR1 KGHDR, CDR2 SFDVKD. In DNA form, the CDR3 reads TGTGCCACCAGTGATTCACGGACAGGGAGGGGCAATGAGCAGTTCTTC. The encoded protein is CATSDSRTGRGNEQFF.

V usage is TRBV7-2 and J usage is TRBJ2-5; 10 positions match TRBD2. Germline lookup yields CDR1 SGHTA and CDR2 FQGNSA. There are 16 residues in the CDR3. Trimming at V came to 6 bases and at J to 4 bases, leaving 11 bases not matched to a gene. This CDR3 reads CASSKGYSGGLETQYF. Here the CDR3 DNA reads TGTGCCAGCAGTAAGGGGTATAGCGGGGGGTTAGAGACCCAGTACTTC.

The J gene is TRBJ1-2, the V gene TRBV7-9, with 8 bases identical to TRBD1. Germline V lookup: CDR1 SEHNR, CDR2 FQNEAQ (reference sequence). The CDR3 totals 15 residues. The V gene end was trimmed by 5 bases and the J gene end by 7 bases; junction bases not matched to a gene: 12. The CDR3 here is CASSPLSDRVGGYTF. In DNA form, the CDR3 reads TGTGCCAGCAGCCCACTCTCGGACAGGGTGGGTGGCTACACCTTC.

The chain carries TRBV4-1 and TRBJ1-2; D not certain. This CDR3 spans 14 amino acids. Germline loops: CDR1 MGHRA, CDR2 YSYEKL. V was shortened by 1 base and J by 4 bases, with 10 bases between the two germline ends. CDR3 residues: CASSQAVPTYGYTF. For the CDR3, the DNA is TGCGCCAGCAGCCAAGCGGTTCCGACCTATGGCTACACCTTC.

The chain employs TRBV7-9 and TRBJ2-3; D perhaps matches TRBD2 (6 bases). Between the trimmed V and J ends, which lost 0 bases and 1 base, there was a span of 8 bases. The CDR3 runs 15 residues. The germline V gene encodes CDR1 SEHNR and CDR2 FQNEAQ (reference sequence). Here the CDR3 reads CASSLATGGTDTQYF. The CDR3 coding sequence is TGTGCCAGCAGCTTAGCGACGGGGGGCACAGATACGCAGTATTTT.

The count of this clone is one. The CDR3 nucleotides are TGCGCCAGCAGCTTGGGGGTGGCCGGGGATTCACCCCTCCACTTT. Translation: CASSLGVAGDSPLHF. The V gene is TRBV5-1, the J gene TRBJ1-6; D ambiguous. V was shortened by 0 bases and J by 8 bases, with 12 bases between the two germline ends. Germline V gene lookup returns CDR1 SGHRS and CDR2 YFSETQ. This CDR3 has 15 amino acids.

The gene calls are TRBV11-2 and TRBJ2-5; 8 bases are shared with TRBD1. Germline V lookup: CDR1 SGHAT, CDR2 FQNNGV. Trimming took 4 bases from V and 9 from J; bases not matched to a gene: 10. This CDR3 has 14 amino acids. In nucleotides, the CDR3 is TGTGCCAGCAGCTCCCCCACAGGGGGAAAGGCCCAGTACTTC. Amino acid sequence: CASSSPTGGKAQYF. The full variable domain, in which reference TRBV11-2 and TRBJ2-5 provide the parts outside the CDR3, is EAGVAQSPRYKIIEKRQSVAFWCNPISGHATLYWYQQILGQGPKLLIQFQNNGVVDDSQLPKDRFSAERLKGVDSTLKIQPAKLEDSAVYLCASSSPTGGKAQYFGPGTRLLVL.

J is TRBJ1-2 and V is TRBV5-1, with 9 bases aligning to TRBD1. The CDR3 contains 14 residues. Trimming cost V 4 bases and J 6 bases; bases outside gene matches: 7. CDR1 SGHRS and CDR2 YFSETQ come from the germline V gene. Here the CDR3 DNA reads TGCGCCAGCAGCCCGGGACAGGGTAGGGATGGCTACACCTTC. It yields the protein CASSPGQGRDGYTF.

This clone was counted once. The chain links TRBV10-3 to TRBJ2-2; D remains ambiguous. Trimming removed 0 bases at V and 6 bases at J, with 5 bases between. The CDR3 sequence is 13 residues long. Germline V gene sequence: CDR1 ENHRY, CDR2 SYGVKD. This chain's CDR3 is CAISESVSGELFF. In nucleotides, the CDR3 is TGTGCCATCAGTGAGTCGGTCTCCGGGGAGCTGTTTTTT.

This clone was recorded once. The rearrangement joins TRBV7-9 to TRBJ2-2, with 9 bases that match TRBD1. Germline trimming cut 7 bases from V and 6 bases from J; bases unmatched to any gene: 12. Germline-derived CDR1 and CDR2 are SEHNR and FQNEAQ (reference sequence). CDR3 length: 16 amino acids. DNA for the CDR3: TGTGCCAGCACCTATGCCGGGACAGGGCAGTCCGGGGAGCTGTTTTTT. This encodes CASTYAGTGQSGELFF.

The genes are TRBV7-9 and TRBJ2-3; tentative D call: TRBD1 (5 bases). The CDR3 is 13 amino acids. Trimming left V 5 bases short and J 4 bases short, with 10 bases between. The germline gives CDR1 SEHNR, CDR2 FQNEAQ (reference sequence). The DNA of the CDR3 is TGTGCCAGCAGCCAGACAGTCCCAGATACGCAGTATTTT. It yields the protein CASSQTVPDTQYF.

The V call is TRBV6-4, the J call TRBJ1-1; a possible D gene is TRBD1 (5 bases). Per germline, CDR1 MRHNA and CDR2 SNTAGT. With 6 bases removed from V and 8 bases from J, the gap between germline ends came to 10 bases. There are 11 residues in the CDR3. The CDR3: CASRSGGEAFF. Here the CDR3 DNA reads TGTGCCAGCAGATCGGGGGGAGAAGCTTTCTTT.

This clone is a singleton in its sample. CDR3 nucleotide sequence: TGTGCCAGCAGCCAAGATATCCCTAGAAGTGGCTCCTACAATGAGCAGTTCTTC. This gives the protein CASSQDIPRSGSYNEQFF. The chain employs TRBV3-1 (or the pseudogene TRBV3-2) and TRBJ2-1; D is undetermined. Deletions cut 0 bases from V and 0 bases from J, with 15 bases between. The CDR3 runs to 18 residues. Germline V gene data show CDR1 as LGHDT and CDR2 as YNNKEL (reference sequence).

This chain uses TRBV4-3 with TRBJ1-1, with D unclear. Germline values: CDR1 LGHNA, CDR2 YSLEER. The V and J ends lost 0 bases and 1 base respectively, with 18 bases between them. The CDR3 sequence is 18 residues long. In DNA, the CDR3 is TGCGCCAGCAGCCAAGAGATCCCCACAGCGTGGGGGAACACTGAAGCTTTCTTT. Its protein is CASSQEIPTAWGNTEAFF.

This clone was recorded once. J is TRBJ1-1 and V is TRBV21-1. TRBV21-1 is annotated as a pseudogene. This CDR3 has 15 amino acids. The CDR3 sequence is CASSARPRENTEAFF. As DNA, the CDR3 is TGTGCCAGCAGCGCCCGTCCGAGGGAGAACACTGAAGCTTTCTTT.

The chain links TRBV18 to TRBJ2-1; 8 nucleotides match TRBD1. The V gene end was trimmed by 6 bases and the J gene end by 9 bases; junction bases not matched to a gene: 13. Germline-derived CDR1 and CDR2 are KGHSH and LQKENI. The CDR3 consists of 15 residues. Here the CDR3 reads CASSTPADRGSEQFF. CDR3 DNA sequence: TGTGCCAGCTCTACACCCGCAGACAGGGGTAGTGAGCAGTTCTTC.

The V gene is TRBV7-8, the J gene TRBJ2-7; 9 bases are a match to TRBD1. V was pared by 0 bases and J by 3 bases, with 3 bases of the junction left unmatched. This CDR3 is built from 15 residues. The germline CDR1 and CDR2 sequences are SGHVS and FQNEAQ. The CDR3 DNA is TGTGCCAGCAGCTTAGCCTGGGACAGGGACTACGAGCAGTACTTC. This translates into CASSLAWDRDYEQYF.